The 29 T cell receptor beta chains below come from one sample, sequenced in a study of T cells in Graves' hyperthyroidism and ophthalmopathy. The TCR beta CDR3 regions underwent amplification using RNA transcripts as the source. HTBI primers were used for first-round RT-PCR of the TCR CDR3. TCRdb recomputed calls from the multiplex PCR reads with MiXCR, one row per CDR3 protein. The table lists 750,000 to 900,000 distinct CDR3 sequences, 38% of them singletons. The specimen sequenced was blood. The receptors here all came from a man aged 18 to 30 with Graves' hyperthyroidism.

This clonotype was counted once. This chain joins TRBV29-1 and TRBJ1-3; D perhaps matches TRBD1 (5 bases). With 6 bases removed from V and 0 bases from J, the gap between germline ends came to 12 bases. The CDR3 has 14 amino acids. Germline CDR1 is SQVTM and CDR2 is ANQGSEA. As DNA, the CDR3 is TGCAGCGTGGCAGACAGCAGCTCTGGAAACACCATATATTTT. Its translation is CSVADSSSGNTIYF. Using reference TRBV29-1 and TRBJ1-3 for the parts outside the CDR3, the full variable domain is SAVISQKPSRDICQRGTSLTIQCQVDSQVTMMFWYRQQPGQSLTLIATANQGSEATYESGFVIDKFPISRPNLTFSTLTVSNMSPEDSSIYLCSVADSSSGNTIYFGEGSWLTVV.

This clonotype was recorded many times. The chain carries TRBV29-1 and TRBJ2-2; D is ambiguous. Germline V gene lookup returns CDR1 SQVTM and CDR2 ANQGSEA. Trimming removed 4 bases at V and 0 bases at J, with 6 bases between. The CDR3 extends over 13 amino acids. CDR3 nucleotides: TGCAGCGTTGCTGGAGCGAACACCGGGGAGCTGTTTTTT. This sequence encodes CSVAGANTGELFF.

The chain carries TRBV20-1 and TRBJ2-2, with D perhaps TRBD1 (6 bases). This CDR3 contains 15 residues. Trimming left V 0 bases short and J 0 bases short, with 8 bases between. CDR1 is DFQATT and CDR2 is SNEGSKA in the germline V gene (reference sequence). The CDR3 here is CSARDRTANTGELFF. The CDR3, as DNA: TGCAGTGCTAGAGACCGGACAGCGAACACCGGGGAGCTGTTTTTT.

The chain uses TRBV10-3 and TRBJ1-5; 10 nucleotides line up with TRBD1. The J segment lost 7 bases and the V segment lost 4 bases, leaving 7 bases of the junction unmatched. CDR3 length: 15 amino acids. Germline assignment: CDR1 ENHRY and CDR2 SYGVKD. In nucleotides, the CDR3 is TGTGCCATCAGTGCTTCGGGACAGGGGCGGCAGCCCCAGCATTTT. Translating it yields CAISASGQGRQPQHF.

This chain uses TRBV5-4 with TRBJ2-2; 7 nucleotides match TRBD2. The V gene's germline CDR1 is SGHNT and CDR2 YYREEE (reference sequence). J was trimmed by 5 bases and V by 4 bases; bases with no gene match: 11. The length of the CDR3 is 16 residues. CDR3 residues: CASSPGGPGITGELFF. The CDR3 nucleotides are TGTGCCAGCAGCCCGGGGGGTCCGGGAATAACCGGGGAGCTGTTTTTT.

The sample holds a few counts of this clonotype. V is TRBV29-1 and J is TRBJ2-7; TRBD1 matches at 10 bases. Unmatched junction bases numbered 0, after V lost 4 bases and J lost 3 bases. This CDR3 comprises 12 residues. Germline lookup yields CDR1 SQVTM and CDR2 ANQGSEA. The CDR3 nucleotides are TGCAGCGTTGGGGACAGGGGCTACGAGCAGTACTTC. Translation: CSVGDRGYEQYF.

Turning to this clonotype: A read error may produce the germline difference seen at one junction end. V gene TRBV7-9 combines with J gene TRBJ2-7; perhaps TRBD1 as D (6 bases). CDR1 is SEHNR, CDR2 FQNEAQ, per germline (reference sequence). This CDR3 has 14 residues. The CDR3 DNA sequence: TGCGCCAGCAGCCAGGGGACACAGTCCTACGAGCAGTACTTC. Translated, it gives CASSQGTQSYEQYF.

V and J are TRBV7-2 and TRBJ2-2; TRBD2 matches at 12 bases. This CDR3 has 16 residues. Germline V lookup: CDR1 SGHTA, CDR2 FQGNSA. V shed 5 bases and J 4 bases; nucleotides not matched to a gene: 5. The DNA of the CDR3 is TGTGCCAGCAGCCCCTCACTAGCGGGGGGCACCGGGGAGCTGTTTTTT. It translates to CASSPSLAGGTGELFF.

This clonotype was seen a handful of times. V gene TRBV12-3 or TRBV12-4 combines with J gene TRBJ1-2; 8 nucleotides match TRBD1. The CDR3 extends over 15 amino acids. V was clipped by 5 bases and J by 2 bases; unmatched bases: 7. CDR3 protein: CASSVTQGGNYGYTF. CDR3 DNA: TGTGCCAGCAGTGTAACACAGGGGGGAAACTATGGCTACACCTTC.

This clonotype was counted between two and nine times. The CDR3 protein is CSARAEDKMEQYF. DNA of the CDR3: TGCAGTGCTAGAGCCGAGGACAAAATGGAGCAGTACTTC. V usage is TRBV20-1 and J usage is TRBJ2-7, with a weak D call TRBD1 (5 bases). Germline-derived CDR1 and CDR2 are DFQATT and SNEGSKA (reference sequence). CDR3 size: 13 residues. V was cut by 1 base and J by 7 bases, with 14 bases left in between.

As concerns this clonotype: The junction shows a germline mismatch at one end, possibly a read error. J is TRBJ1-2 and V is TRBV10-2, with TRBD1 matching 10 bases. The CDR3 length is 15 residues. Germline V gene data show CDR1 as WSHSY and CDR2 as SAAADI. In DNA, the CDR3 is TGTGCCAGCAGGATGGACAGGGGGTCTAACTATGGCTACACCTTC. Protein sequence: CASRMDRGSNYGYTF.

The rearrangement links TRBV25-1 to TRBJ2-7; either TRBD1 or TRBD2 may fit D (5 bases each). CDR1 is MGHDK, CDR2 SYGVNS, per germline. The length of the CDR3 is 15 residues. Between the trimmed V and J ends, which lost 8 bases and 2 bases, there was a span of 19 bases. CDR3 coding DNA: TGTGCCAGCTTGCGGCGTCGGGACGACGCCTACGAGCAGTACTTC. The encoded protein is CASLRRRDDAYEQYF.

V usage is TRBV6-5 and J usage is TRBJ2-2; TRBD1 matches at 8 bases. The CDR3 extends over 15 amino acids. The J segment lost 4 bases and the V segment lost 6 bases, leaving 7 bases of the junction unmatched. Germline CDR1 and CDR2: MNHEY and SVGAGI. CDR3 DNA sequence: TGTGCCAGCAGCTACCAGGGGGCGCGCACCGGGGAGCTGTTTTTT. As protein: CASSYQGARTGELFF.

This clonotype was found many times. V gene TRBV25-1 combines with J gene TRBJ2-5; 8 bases map to TRBD2. Germline lookup yields CDR1 MGHDK and CDR2 SYGVNS. J lost 5 bases, V lost 3 bases, and 8 bases had no gene match. The CDR3 runs 15 residues. DNA for the CDR3: TGTGCCAGCAGTGACCTGAGCGGGAGTGGGGAGACCCAGTACTTC. It is translated as CASSDLSGSGETQYF.

The sample holds a few counts of this clonotype. The J gene is TRBJ2-7, the V gene TRBV14, with a weak D call TRBD1 (5 bases). Trimming left V 4 bases short and J 7 bases short, with 11 bases between. CDR3 length equals 12 residues. Per germline, CDR1 SGHDN and CDR2 FVKESK. In DNA form, the CDR3 reads TGTGCCAGCAGCCCGCAGGGCTGGGAGCAGTACTTC. Its translation: CASSPQGWEQYF.

The chain carries TRBV5-1 and TRBJ2-5, with 10 nucleotides matching TRBD1. The ends lost 0 bases at V and 5 bases at J; junction bases unmatched: 7. Germline assignment: CDR1 SGHRS and CDR2 YFSETQ. The CDR3 runs 16 residues. As DNA, the CDR3 is TGCGCCAGCAGCTTGGAAGGGACAGGGGTCAGGGAGACCCAGTACTTC. This sequence encodes CASSLEGTGVRETQYF.

This rearrangement joins TRBV19 to TRBJ2-7; no clear D. Germline lookup yields CDR1 LNHDA and CDR2 SQIVND (reference sequence). The ends were cut back, 5 bases at V and 7 bases at J, with 18 bases in the middle. The CDR3 contains 14 residues. CDR3 amino acids: CASSEDERVREQYF. As DNA, the CDR3 is TGTGCCAGTAGTGAGGACGAACGGGTCCGAGAGCAGTACTTC.

The table lists this clonotype with many counts. The chain recombines TRBV7-2 with TRBJ2-7, with TRBD2 identical over 12 bases. Germline CDR1 SGHTA, CDR2 FQGNSA. After removal of 4 bases from V and 8 bases from J, the junction contained 6 bases not matched to a gene. The CDR3 length is 14 residues. The CDR3, as DNA: TGTGCCAGCAGCTATGGGACTAGCGGGCACCAGCAGTACTTC. Protein product: CASSYGTSGHQQYF.

The chain combines TRBV20-1 with TRBJ2-7; 9 nucleotides agree with TRBD1. CDR3 length: 14 amino acids. Germline V lookup: CDR1 DFQATT, CDR2 SNEGSKA (reference sequence). V dropped 6 bases and J dropped 3; count of bases not matched to a gene: 9. CDR3 bases: TGCAGTGCCCCGGGACAGGGAGGGAACTACGAGCAGTACTTC. Protein: CSAPGQGGNYEQYF.

The J gene is TRBJ1-3, the V gene TRBV7-2; D not certain. CDR1 and CDR2 (germline): SGHTA, FQGNSA. The CDR3 is 16 amino acids. The V and J ends lost 5 bases and 3 bases respectively, with 17 bases between them. CDR3 coding DNA: TGTGCCAGCAGCCGAAGCCTAGCGGGATATGGAAACACCATATATTTT. It specifies CASSRSLAGYGNTIYF.

The chain joins TRBV29-1 to TRBJ2-7, with D perhaps TRBD2 (6 bases). The V end was cut by 8 bases, the J end by 5 bases, with 16 bases between. The CDR3 is 12 residues long. Germline loops: CDR1 SQVTM, CDR2 ANQGSEA. The CDR3 is CSPPGGNNEQYF. As DNA, the CDR3 is TGCAGCCCTCCCGGGGGAAATAACGAGCAGTACTTC.

In this sample, this clonotype turned up a few times. The J gene is TRBJ1-4, the V gene TRBV5-5, with D perhaps matching TRBD1 (5 bases). CDR1 and CDR2 (germline): SGHKS, YYEKEE (reference sequence). The CDR3 extends over 14 amino acids. The V end lost 3 bases, the J end lost 7 bases, and 13 bases lay between the germline ends. The CDR3 DNA reads as TGTGCCAGCAGCTCTGGGGCAGCAATTGAAAAACTGTTTTTT. Translating gives CASSSGAAIEKLFF.

The chain combines TRBV19 with TRBJ1-4; possible D gene TRBD1, 5 bases. Per germline, CDR1 LNHDA and CDR2 SQIVND (reference sequence). This CDR3 has 13 residues. Trimming removed 4 bases at V and 8 bases at J, with 11 bases between. The CDR3 is CASSTQKGEKLFF. The CDR3 DNA reads as TGTGCCAGTAGTACCCAAAAGGGGGAAAAACTGTTTTTT.

The chain uses TRBV7-9 and TRBJ2-5; the match to TRBD1 covers 8 bases. Germline CDR1 and CDR2: SEHNR and FQNEAQ (reference sequence). V lost 4 bases to trimming and J lost 5 bases; unmatched junction nucleotides: 12. The CDR3 is 16 amino acids. In nucleotides, the CDR3 is TGTGCCAGCAGCTCAGAAAGGGACAGGATGAGGGAGACCCAGTACTTC. It specifies CASSSERDRMRETQYF.

The sample holds a few counts of this clonotype. The rearrangement uses TRBV4-1 and TRBJ1-2; TRBD1 is a possible D gene (6 bases). Germline lookup yields CDR1 MGHRA and CDR2 YSYEKL. There are 15 residues in the CDR3. Trimming took 1 base from V and 0 from J, leaving 9 bases between them. CDR3 sequence: CASSQGDTTNYGYTF. CDR3 sequence (DNA): TGCGCCAGCAGCCAAGGGGACACTACTAACTATGGCTACACCTTC.

CDR3 nucleotides: TGTGCCAGCAGCTTAGACCATGAGCAGTTCTTC. The encoded protein is CASSLDHEQFF. The rearrangement links TRBV5-4 to TRBJ2-7; D uncertain. The DNA end is more similar to TRBJ2-1, so the J call may be wrong. Germline assignment: CDR1 SGHNT and CDR2 YYREEE (reference sequence). The CDR3 contains 11 residues.

With regard to this clonotype: An end of the junction does not agree with germline; a read error may underlie this. The chain is built from TRBV20-1 and TRBJ2-7; D gene uncertain. The CDR3 covers 14 residues. In germline, CDR1 is DFQATT, CDR2 SNEGSKA (reference sequence). The CDR3 DNA follows: TGCAGTGCTTCACGTATCTTCGAGGCTTACGAGCAGCACTTC. As protein: CSASRIFEAYEQHF.

The rearrangement uses TRBV5-6 and TRBJ1-5, with D unresolved. The V and J ends lost 0 bases and 3 bases respectively, with 10 bases between them. The CDR3 length is 15 residues. In germline, CDR1 is SGHDT, CDR2 YYEEEE. The CDR3 sequence is CASSLVGGPNQPQHF. For the CDR3, the DNA is TGTGCCAGCAGCTTGGTCGGCGGGCCCAATCAGCCCCAGCATTTT.

The chain is built from TRBV10-1 and TRBJ1-2; TRBD1 agrees at 7 bases. J lost 2 bases, V lost 3 bases, and 3 bases had no gene match. Germline CDR1 and CDR2: WNHNN and SYGVQD (reference sequence). The CDR3 sequence is 14 residues long. CDR3 region: CASSDSTGNYGYTF. In DNA, the CDR3 is TGCGCCAGCAGTGATTCGACAGGGAACTATGGCTACACCTTC.